What follows are 11 T cell receptor beta chains derived from one specimen sequenced in a study of blood T cells in healthy people across ages. Using a J-beta primer mix together with a sample-barcoded 5' primer, a second PCR was run for about 7 to 12 cycles. TCRdb reanalysed the 5' RACE reads using MiXCR and keeps one entry per CDR3 protein. The sample shows more than 600,000 distinct CDR3 sequences, 20% to 25% of them seen only once. These data were also reused for a study on T cells of mothers and their children.

Sequenced material: blood. The receptors here all came from a boy aged 5 to 17 in good health.

The gene calls are TRBV20-1 and TRBJ2-3; D assignment may be TRBD1 or TRBD2 (6 bases each). The CDR3 loop spans 14 amino acids. Between the trimmed V and J ends, which lost 7 bases and 4 bases, there was a span of 18 bases. In germline, CDR1 is DFQATT, CDR2 SNEGSKA (reference sequence). CDR3 sequence (DNA): TGCAGTGTCACATTGGGGGGCTTGGCAGATACGCAGTATTTT. Encoded protein: CSVTLGGLADTQYF.

The chain joins TRBV29-1 to TRBJ2-5, with 8 bases identical to TRBD1. The DNA end favors TRBJ2-1, so the J call may be wrong. The CDR3 totals 15 residues. In germline, CDR1 is SQVTM, CDR2 ANQGSEA. The CDR3 loop reads CSVVPRDRLSNEQFF. The CDR3 DNA sequence: TGCAGCGTTGTCCCCCGGGACAGGCTTAGTAATGAGCAGTTCTTC.

This clonotype was recorded a few times. The junction shows a germline mismatch at one end, possibly a read error. This chain joins TRBV6-1 and TRBJ2-1; possibly TRBD2 for D (6 bases). Germline CDR1 and CDR2: MNHNS and SASEGT. This CDR3 is 15 amino acids long. CDR3 sequence reads: CASSLGSGYYNEQSF. CDR3 nucleotides: TGTGCCAGCAGTCTCGGGAGCGGCTACTACAATGAGCAGTCCTTC.

The chain uses TRBV7-9 and TRBJ2-1; 12 bases fit TRBD2. The CDR3 runs 15 residues. Unmatched junction bases numbered 7, after V lost 6 bases and J lost 7 bases. Looked up from germline, CDR1 is SEHNR and CDR2 is FQNEAQ (reference sequence). The CDR3 nucleotides are TGTGCCAGCAGAGGACGGACTAGCGGGATGAATGAGCAGTTCTTC. It translates to CASRGRTSGMNEQFF.

V is TRBV19 and J is TRBJ1-2, with D maybe TRBD1 (6 bases). The V gene lost 6 bases and the J gene lost 4 bases, with 15 bases spanning the gap. Per the germline V gene, CDR1 is LNHDA and CDR2 is SQIVND (reference sequence). The CDR3 runs to 14 residues. DNA for the CDR3: TGTGCCAGTAGGGGTTCGGGGGCTATCTATGGCTACACCTTC. This codes for CASRGSGAIYGYTF.

This clonotype was seen repeatedly, ten times or more. The chain is built from TRBV5-5 and TRBJ2-7; D gene unclear. Germline CDR1 SGHKS, CDR2 YYEKEE (reference sequence). The CDR3 length is 14 residues. Trimming shortened V by 0 bases and J by 0 bases, and 7 bases separated the two germline ends. CDR3 residues: CASSLAPSSYEQYF. The CDR3 DNA follows: TGTGCCAGCAGCTTGGCCCCCAGCTCCTACGAGCAGTACTTC.

The DNA of the CDR3 is TGCGCCAGCAGCTTGGCGGGGGACCTCTACAATGAGCAGTTCTTC. Translation gives CASSLAGDLYNEQFF. The chain is built from TRBV5-1 and TRBJ2-1, with D maybe TRBD2 (6 bases). This CDR3 spans 15 amino acids. CDR1 and CDR2 (germline): SGHRS, YFSETQ. V lost 0 bases and J lost 3, with 10 bases in between.

The chain links TRBV7-8 to TRBJ2-7, with D unclear. This CDR3 comprises 16 residues. Trimming cost V 4 bases and J 0 bases, with 16 bases left between them. The germline V gene has CDR1 SGHVS and CDR2 FQNEAQ. CDR3 loop: CASSSLTAQTSYEQYF. The CDR3 bases are TGTGCCAGCAGCTCCCTGACGGCACAGACCTCCTACGAGCAGTACTTC.

The rearrangement joins TRBV2 to TRBJ2-7; a weak D match, TRBD1 (8 bases). This CDR3 contains 15 residues. The V gene lost 3 bases and the J gene lost 2 bases, with 14 bases spanning the gap. The germline V gene has CDR1 SNHLY and CDR2 FYNNEI. CDR3 bases: TGTGCCAGCAGTGACTCACAGGGGGGGACCTACGAGCAGTACTTC. Translated: CASSDSQGGTYEQYF.

This chain links TRBV13 with TRBJ1-6, with TRBD1 as a possible D gene (6 bases). In germline, CDR1 is PRHDT, CDR2 FYEKMQ (reference sequence). The CDR3 sequence is 16 residues long. The germline V and J ends were trimmed by 5 bases and 3 bases, with 14 bases remaining between them. The CDR3 DNA reads TGTGCCAGCAGCGAACGACAGGCGAGCTATAATTCACCCCTCCACTTT. This codes for CASSERQASYNSPLHF.

The CDR3 nucleotides read TGTGCCAGCAGTTGGGGACCACCGAAGGGAAATACGCAGTATTTT. This sequence encodes CASSWGPPKGNTQYF. This rearrangement joins TRBV6-5 to TRBJ2-3; the D gene could be TRBD1 or TRBD2 (5 bases each). The CDR3 has 15 residues. Germline CDR1 is MNHEY and CDR2 is SVGAGI. Between the trimmed V and J ends, which lost 4 bases and 7 bases, there was a span of 18 bases.